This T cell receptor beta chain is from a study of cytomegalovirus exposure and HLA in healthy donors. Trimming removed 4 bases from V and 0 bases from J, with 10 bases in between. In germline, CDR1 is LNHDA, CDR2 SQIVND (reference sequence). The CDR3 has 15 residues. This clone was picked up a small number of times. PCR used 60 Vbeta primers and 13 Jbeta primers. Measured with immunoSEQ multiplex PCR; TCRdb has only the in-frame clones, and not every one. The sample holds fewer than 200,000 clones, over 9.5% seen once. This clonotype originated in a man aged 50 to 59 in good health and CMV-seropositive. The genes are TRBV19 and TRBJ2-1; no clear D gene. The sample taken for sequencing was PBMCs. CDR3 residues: CASSTTPSSYNEQFF. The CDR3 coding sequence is TGTGCCAGTAGTACAACCCCGAGCTCCTACAATGAGCAGTTCTTC.